The entry that follows covers one T cell receptor (beta chain) sequence. The sample comes from a study of blood T cell repertoires in COVID-19. Overall study context: Italy, Spain and the United States were the sources of the convalescent and acute COVID-19 samples. PBMCs, B-cell-depleted T cells, or T cells were the source of the cDNA or gDNA that made up the material.

Per the authors' pipeline: By means of reference gene primer amplification, nucleated cell counts were estimated. TCRdb's copy holds only in-frame clones and misses some; the assay was immunoSEQ multiplex PCR. V, J and clone size are taken as reported in that table, and D and trimming were inferred from the DNA itself. The repertoire has just over 250,000 clones, 88% of them found once; the top ten carry approximately 3.7%. CDR3 length equals 16 residues. CDR1 and CDR2 from the germline V gene are SGHTA and FQGNSA. The ends lost 0 bases at V and 7 bases at J; junction bases unmatched: 7. The sequencing input was peripheral blood. The TCR comes from a man aged 60 to 69 who had recovered from COVID-19. This chain connects TRBV7-2 to TRBJ2-1; 9 bases are shared with TRBD2. In DNA, the CDR3 is TGTGCCAGCAGCTTAGCGCCGGGCGGGGGGGCTAATGAGCAGTTCTTC. Its protein is CASSLAPGGGANEQFF.